This TCR beta chain was profiled in a study of immune evolution from preneoplasia to lung adenocarcinoma. The overall study: HLA loss of heterozygosity: roughly 6.4% AIS, around 16% MIA, roughly 35% ADC, none AAH. Notes on the study in general: Clonality was highest in normal lung, lower in later-stage lesions apparently.

Patients had resection in Japan or China between 2014 and 2017. Two lung cancer pathologists independently confirmed each histologic diagnosis. On this clone: Its antigen is undetermined.

TCRdb's copy holds only in-frame clones and misses some; the assay was immunoSEQ multiplex PCR. Here the sample spans about 13,000 clones, around 80% being singletons. V was pared by 2 bases and J by 1 base, with 6 bases between. Germline assignment: CDR1 SGHVS and CDR2 FQNEAQ. The CDR3 loop spans 13 amino acids. The receptor comes from a person aged 65-85 years with lung adenocarcinoma. Input material: FFPE minimally invasive lung adenocarcinoma tissue. This rearrangement joins TRBV7-8 to TRBJ2-7; D is unclear. The CDR3 nucleotides are TGTGCCAGCAGCTTATGGGCGTCCTACGAGCAGTACTTC. It specifies CASSLWASYEQYF.